These 25 T cell receptor beta chains came from one sample sequenced in a study of blood T cell repertoires in COVID-19. The table came from immunoSEQ multiplex PCR; TCRdb's copy has only in-frame clones and leaves some out. This sample has about 150,000 clones, with around 81% found just once. The sample comprised peripheral blood. All receptors come from a man in his 70s with active or convalescent COVID-19.

The rearrangement joins TRBV27 to TRBJ2-7; possible D gene TRBD2, 7 bases. This CDR3 contains 15 residues. CDR1 is MNHEY and CDR2 is SMNVEV in the germline V gene (reference sequence). Trimming took 3 bases from V and 3 from J, leaving 15 bases between them. The CDR3 nucleotides read TGTGCCAGCAGTTTCCACGGGGGGCAACTCTACGAGCAGTACTTC. Protein sequence: CASSFHGGQLYEQYF.

V and J are TRBV29-1 and TRBJ2-6; TRBD2 is a possible D gene (5 bases). With 0 bases removed from V and 0 bases from J, the gap between germline ends came to 15 bases. Germline lookup yields CDR1 SQVTM and CDR2 ANQGSEA. This CDR3 contains 18 residues. The CDR3: CSVEESGRGYSGANVLTF. The CDR3 DNA reads TGCAGCGTTGAAGAGTCCGGTCGGGGTTACTCTGGGGCCAACGTCCTGACTTTC. The full variable domain, in which reference TRBV29-1 and TRBJ2-6 provide the parts outside the CDR3, is SAVISQKPSRDICQRGTSLTIQCQVDSQVTMMFWYRQQPGQSLTLIATANQGSEATYESGFVIDKFPISRPNLTFSTLTVSNMSPEDSSIYLCSVEESGRGYSGANVLTFGAGSRLTVL.

This chain joins TRBV11-2 and TRBJ2-3; 8 bases align to TRBD2. Germline values: CDR1 SGHAT, CDR2 FQNNGV. This CDR3 is built from 16 residues. Unmatched junction bases numbered 8, after V lost 6 bases and J lost 0 bases. The CDR3, as DNA: TGTGCCAGCAGACGTGCGGGACTAGTGAGCACAGATACGCAGTATTTT. Translating gives CASRRAGLVSTDTQYF.

The rearrangement links TRBV11-2 to TRBJ1-2; no clear D gene. The CDR3 sequence is 15 residues long. Germline values: CDR1 SGHAT, CDR2 FQNNGV. V was pared by 3 bases and J by 6 bases, with 17 bases between. CDR3 region: CASSFKRRQVHGYTF. Here the CDR3 DNA reads TGTGCCAGCAGCTTTAAGCGGCGCCAAGTGCATGGCTACACCTTC.

The CDR3 protein is CASSPLQGAGEAFF. CDR3 sequence (DNA): TGTGCCAGCTCGCCCTTACAGGGGGCTGGTGAAGCTTTCTTT. The rearrangement links TRBV18 to TRBJ1-1; 9 positions agree with TRBD1. V was pared by 6 bases and J by 7 bases, with 9 bases of the junction left unmatched. The CDR3 length is 14 residues. Germline lookup yields CDR1 KGHSH and CDR2 LQKENI.

This clone appeared a few times. The genes are TRBV5-1 and TRBJ2-7; D perhaps matches TRBD1 (6 bases). The germline gives CDR1 SGHRS, CDR2 YFSETQ. V dropped 1 base and J dropped 2 bases, with 13 bases sitting between them. The CDR3 covers 15 residues. CDR3 residues: CASSLRAGDPYEQYF. In DNA form, the CDR3 reads TGCGCCAGCAGCTTGAGGGCAGGGGATCCCTACGAGCAGTACTTC.

V and J are TRBV7-2 and TRBJ1-5; 8 positions agree with TRBD1. The CDR3 runs 17 residues. Germline V gene lookup returns CDR1 SGHTA and CDR2 FQGNSA. The trim removed 4 bases at V and 4 bases at J, leaving 12 bases unmatched. As DNA, the CDR3 is TGTGCCAGCAGCTCGCAGGGGGCGAGTCGCGTTAATCAGCCCCAGCATTTT. This gives the protein CASSSQGASRVNQPQHF.

The chain combines TRBV12-3 or TRBV12-4 with TRBJ1-1; maybe TRBD1 (6 bases). Trimming stripped 6 bases from V and 11 bases from J, with 16 bases between. This CDR3 is built from 12 residues. The CDR3 DNA sequence: TGTGCCAGCAGCTCGCCTCCTGGGGGCGCTTTCTTT. Amino acids: CASSSPPGGAFF.

The chain links TRBV15 to TRBJ1-2; 7 bases map to TRBD1. The CDR3 totals 15 residues. V lost 3 bases to trimming and J lost 7 bases; unmatched junction nucleotides: 11. Germline CDR1 is LNHNV and CDR2 is YYDKDF (reference sequence). The CDR3 DNA reads as TGTGCCACCAGCAGGGGAAGTATGAGGGGGCTTGGCTACACCTTC. It codes for CATSRGSMRGLGYTF. The full variable domain, completed using reference TRBV15 and TRBJ1-2, is DAMVIQNPRYQVTQFGKPVTLSCSQTLNHNVMYWYQQKSSQAPKLLFHYYDKDFNNEADTPDNFQSRRPNTSFCFLDIRSPGLGDTAMYLCATSRGSMRGLGYTFGSGTRLTVV.

This clone has just a few counts. J is TRBJ2-1 and V is TRBV5-4; unclear D gene. The CDR3 sequence is 14 residues long. The germline CDR1 and CDR2 sequences are SGHNT and YYREEE (reference sequence). V was pared by 4 bases and J by 0 bases, with 8 bases between. CDR3 DNA: TGTGCCAGCAGCCCCGCCGGCTCCTACAATGAGCAGTTCTTC. Its translation: CASSPAGSYNEQFF.

The chain couples TRBV28 to TRBJ1-6; 11 positions match TRBD1. V dropped 4 bases and J dropped 4; count of bases not matched to a gene: 3. This CDR3 has 16 residues. Per the germline V gene, CDR1 is MDHEN and CDR2 is SYDVKM. CDR3 sequence (DNA): TGTGCCAGCAGTTCGGACAGGGGGCTGTATAATTCACCCCTCCACTTT. Amino acids: CASSSDRGLYNSPLHF.

The chain links TRBV19 to TRBJ1-4; D is unresolved. Trimming cost V 7 bases and J 8 bases, with 26 bases left between them. Germline V lookup: CDR1 LNHDA, CDR2 SQIVND (reference sequence). The CDR3 runs 17 residues. CDR3 residues: CASMVSELAHGGEKLFF. CDR3 nucleotides: TGTGCCAGTATGGTAAGCGAACTGGCACACGGAGGCGAAAAACTGTTTTTT.

This sequence joins TRBV6-6 and TRBJ2-7, with D maybe TRBD1 (5 bases). Germline V gene data show CDR1 as MNHNY and CDR2 as SVGAGI (reference sequence). This CDR3 contains 14 residues. V dropped 2 bases and J dropped 5 bases, with 13 bases sitting between them. This CDR3 reads CASSYENRWDEQYF. The CDR3 nucleotides read TGTGCCAGCAGTTACGAGAACAGGTGGGACGAGCAGTACTTC.

This clone appeared once. This chain connects TRBV5-6 to TRBJ1-1; 7 bases align to TRBD1. The CDR3 is made up of 16 amino acids. Trimming removed 4 bases from V and 3 bases from J; junction bases left unmatched: 12. Germline loops: CDR1 SGHDT, CDR2 YYEEEE. CDR3 bases: TGTGCCAGCAGCGGACGCAGGGGGGTCCCTGACACTGAAGCTTTCTTT. It encodes CASSGRRGVPDTEAFF.

The rearrangement uses TRBV28 and TRBJ2-3, with 8 positions matching TRBD2. CDR3 length equals 16 residues. V shed 0 bases, J shed 2 bases, and the junction held 4 bases outside the gene matches. Germline V gene lookup returns CDR1 MDHEN and CDR2 SYDVKM. The DNA for the CDR3 is TGTGCCAGCAGTTTATGGGTAGCGGGGCTCACAGATACGCAGTATTTT. Translating gives CASSLWVAGLTDTQYF. The full variable domain, completed using reference TRBV28 and TRBJ2-3, is DVKVTQSSRYLVKRTGEKVFLECVQDMDHENMFWYRQDPGLGLRLIYFSYDVKMKEKGDIPEGYSVSREKKERFSLILESASTNQTSMYLCASSLWVAGLTDTQYFGPGTRLTVL.

DNA of the CDR3: TGTGCCAGCAGCGACTACAGGGGTTTTAATGGCTACACCTTC. It yields the protein CASSDYRGFNGYTF. V and J are TRBV7-2 and TRBJ1-2; 7 bases fit TRBD1. V lost 5 bases and J lost 6; bases outside the gene matches: 9. The germline V gene has CDR1 SGHTA and CDR2 FQGNSA. The CDR3 is made up of 14 amino acids.

The chain joins TRBV29-1 to TRBJ1-4, with TRBD1 matching 7 bases. Unmatched junction bases numbered 8, after V lost 0 bases and J lost 4 bases. Germline V lookup: CDR1 SQVTM, CDR2 ANQGSEA. This CDR3 contains 16 residues. For the CDR3, the DNA is TGCAGCGTTGAAGATCTCGGGGACAGATATAATGAAAAACTGTTTTTT. Its protein is CSVEDLGDRYNEKLFF.

This rearrangement joins TRBV15 to TRBJ1-2; TRBD1 matches at 10 bases. This CDR3 contains 18 residues. V trimming: 5 bases; J trimming: 0 bases; junction bases outside the gene matches: 12. The germline V gene encodes CDR1 LNHNV and CDR2 YYDKDF (reference sequence). The CDR3: CATSSPGTGAPSNYGYTF. As DNA, the CDR3 is TGTGCCACCAGCTCGCCAGGGACAGGGGCACCTTCTAACTATGGCTACACCTTC.

This chain connects TRBV13 to TRBJ2-1; 8 nucleotides align to TRBD2. V dropped 5 bases and J dropped 3; count of bases not matched to a gene: 12. CDR3 length equals 17 residues. CDR1 and CDR2 from the germline V gene are PRHDT and FYEKMQ (reference sequence). The CDR3 DNA reads TGTGCCAGCAGCCACCCACCGCTAGCGGGCCACTACAATGAGCAGTTCTTC. Amino acid sequence: CASSHPPLAGHYNEQFF.

The chain joins TRBV3-1 (or the pseudogene TRBV3-2) to TRBJ2-5, with TRBD2 as a possible D gene (5 bases). The germline V gene encodes CDR1 LGHDT and CDR2 YNNKEL (reference sequence). The V and J ends lost 4 bases and 7 bases respectively, with 10 bases between them. There are 12 residues in the CDR3. In nucleotides, the CDR3 is TGTGCCAGCAGCCCCGTAGAGGGGACCCAGTACTTC. This codes for CASSPVEGTQYF.

This clone has only a few counts. The chain links TRBV7-2 to TRBJ1-1, with TRBD1 identical over 9 bases. The V segment lost 1 base and the J segment 11 bases; nucleotides outside the gene matches: 8. Looked up from germline, CDR1 is SGHTA and CDR2 is FQGNSA. This CDR3 has 14 amino acids. The CDR3 DNA sequence: TGTGCCAGCAGCTTAGTTGTACAGGGGGCTTGGGCTTTCTTT. Its translation is CASSLVVQGAWAFF.

The chain employs TRBV6-6 and TRBJ2-1; 13 bases are a match to TRBD2. V shed 7 bases, J shed 9 bases, and the junction held 6 bases outside the gene matches. This CDR3 is built from 14 residues. The germline V gene has CDR1 MNHNY and CDR2 SVGAGI (reference sequence). CDR3 bases: TGTGCCAGCATGCGGACTAGCGGGAGTGGTGAGCAGTTCTTC. Translation gives CASMRTSGSGEQFF.

This clone was found a few times. The genes are TRBV11-3 and TRBJ2-3; perhaps TRBD1 as D (6 bases). Germline values: CDR1 SGHNT, CDR2 YENEEA. This CDR3 contains 15 residues. V shed 0 bases and J shed 2 bases, with 9 bases lying between them. In DNA, the CDR3 is TGTGCCAGCAGCTTAGATGGGACACACACAGATACGCAGTATTTT. It codes for CASSLDGTHTDTQYF.

There are a few counts of this clone. V is TRBV7-9 and J is TRBJ1-1, with 7 positions matching TRBD1. The CDR3 is 13 amino acids. CDR1 SEHNR and CDR2 FQNEAQ come from the germline V gene (reference sequence). V lost 6 bases, J lost 6 bases, and 7 bases stayed unmatched. The CDR3: CASRPTGLPEAFF. For the CDR3, the DNA is TGTGCCAGCAGACCGACAGGGCTCCCTGAAGCTTTCTTT.

CDR3 sequence: CAISAGVTDGYTF. The CDR3 DNA reads as TGTGCCATCAGTGCGGGGGTGACTGACGGCTACACCTTC. The genes are TRBV10-3 and TRBJ1-2; a possible D gene is TRBD1 (5 bases). CDR1 is ENHRY, CDR2 SYGVKD, per germline. Trimming pared 4 bases from V and 8 bases from J, leaving 14 bases between. This CDR3 is built from 13 residues.